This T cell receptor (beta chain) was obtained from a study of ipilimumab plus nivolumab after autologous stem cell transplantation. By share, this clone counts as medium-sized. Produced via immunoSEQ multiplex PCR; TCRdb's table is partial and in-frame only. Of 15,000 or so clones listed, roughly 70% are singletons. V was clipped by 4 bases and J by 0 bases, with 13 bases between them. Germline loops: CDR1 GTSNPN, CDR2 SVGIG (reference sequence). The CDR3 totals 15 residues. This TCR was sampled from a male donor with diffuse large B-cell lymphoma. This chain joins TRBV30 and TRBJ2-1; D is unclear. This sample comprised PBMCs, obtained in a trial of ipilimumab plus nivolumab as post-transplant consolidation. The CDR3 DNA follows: TGTGCCTGGATGGTGGCACCGAGCTCCTACAATGAGCAGTTCTTC. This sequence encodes CAWMVAPSSYNEQFF.